The entry below gives a single T cell receptor beta chain sequence along with its context. Random hexamers were used to reverse transcribe roughly 0.45 to 1 ug of RNA. Multiplex immunoSEQ PCR targeted 54 Vbeta and 13 Jbeta TCR beta segments. TCRdb redid the calling of the immunoSEQ multiplex PCR reads with MiXCR, one entry per CDR3 protein. The table includes 210,000 or so distinct CDR3 sequences, roughly 93% detected once. This CDR3 spans 16 amino acids. V was pared by 2 bases and J by 5 bases, with 9 bases of the junction left unmatched. Germline values: CDR1 MDHEN, CDR2 SYDVKM. These data originate in a study of CD8 T cells in Susac syndrome. The wider study: At the time of blood draw, patients with Susac syndrome were therapy-naive, receiving corticosteroids, or receiving intravenous immunoglobulin alone.

The sequenced material came from CD4+ T cells from PBMCs. The J gene is TRBJ1-2, the V gene TRBV28, with 9 bases that match TRBD1. The sequence was obtained from a human donor with Susac syndrome. The CDR3 loop is CASSLAGQGLVYGYTF. The CDR3 bases are TGTGCCAGCAGTTTAGCTGGACAGGGGTTGGTTTATGGCTACACCTTC.